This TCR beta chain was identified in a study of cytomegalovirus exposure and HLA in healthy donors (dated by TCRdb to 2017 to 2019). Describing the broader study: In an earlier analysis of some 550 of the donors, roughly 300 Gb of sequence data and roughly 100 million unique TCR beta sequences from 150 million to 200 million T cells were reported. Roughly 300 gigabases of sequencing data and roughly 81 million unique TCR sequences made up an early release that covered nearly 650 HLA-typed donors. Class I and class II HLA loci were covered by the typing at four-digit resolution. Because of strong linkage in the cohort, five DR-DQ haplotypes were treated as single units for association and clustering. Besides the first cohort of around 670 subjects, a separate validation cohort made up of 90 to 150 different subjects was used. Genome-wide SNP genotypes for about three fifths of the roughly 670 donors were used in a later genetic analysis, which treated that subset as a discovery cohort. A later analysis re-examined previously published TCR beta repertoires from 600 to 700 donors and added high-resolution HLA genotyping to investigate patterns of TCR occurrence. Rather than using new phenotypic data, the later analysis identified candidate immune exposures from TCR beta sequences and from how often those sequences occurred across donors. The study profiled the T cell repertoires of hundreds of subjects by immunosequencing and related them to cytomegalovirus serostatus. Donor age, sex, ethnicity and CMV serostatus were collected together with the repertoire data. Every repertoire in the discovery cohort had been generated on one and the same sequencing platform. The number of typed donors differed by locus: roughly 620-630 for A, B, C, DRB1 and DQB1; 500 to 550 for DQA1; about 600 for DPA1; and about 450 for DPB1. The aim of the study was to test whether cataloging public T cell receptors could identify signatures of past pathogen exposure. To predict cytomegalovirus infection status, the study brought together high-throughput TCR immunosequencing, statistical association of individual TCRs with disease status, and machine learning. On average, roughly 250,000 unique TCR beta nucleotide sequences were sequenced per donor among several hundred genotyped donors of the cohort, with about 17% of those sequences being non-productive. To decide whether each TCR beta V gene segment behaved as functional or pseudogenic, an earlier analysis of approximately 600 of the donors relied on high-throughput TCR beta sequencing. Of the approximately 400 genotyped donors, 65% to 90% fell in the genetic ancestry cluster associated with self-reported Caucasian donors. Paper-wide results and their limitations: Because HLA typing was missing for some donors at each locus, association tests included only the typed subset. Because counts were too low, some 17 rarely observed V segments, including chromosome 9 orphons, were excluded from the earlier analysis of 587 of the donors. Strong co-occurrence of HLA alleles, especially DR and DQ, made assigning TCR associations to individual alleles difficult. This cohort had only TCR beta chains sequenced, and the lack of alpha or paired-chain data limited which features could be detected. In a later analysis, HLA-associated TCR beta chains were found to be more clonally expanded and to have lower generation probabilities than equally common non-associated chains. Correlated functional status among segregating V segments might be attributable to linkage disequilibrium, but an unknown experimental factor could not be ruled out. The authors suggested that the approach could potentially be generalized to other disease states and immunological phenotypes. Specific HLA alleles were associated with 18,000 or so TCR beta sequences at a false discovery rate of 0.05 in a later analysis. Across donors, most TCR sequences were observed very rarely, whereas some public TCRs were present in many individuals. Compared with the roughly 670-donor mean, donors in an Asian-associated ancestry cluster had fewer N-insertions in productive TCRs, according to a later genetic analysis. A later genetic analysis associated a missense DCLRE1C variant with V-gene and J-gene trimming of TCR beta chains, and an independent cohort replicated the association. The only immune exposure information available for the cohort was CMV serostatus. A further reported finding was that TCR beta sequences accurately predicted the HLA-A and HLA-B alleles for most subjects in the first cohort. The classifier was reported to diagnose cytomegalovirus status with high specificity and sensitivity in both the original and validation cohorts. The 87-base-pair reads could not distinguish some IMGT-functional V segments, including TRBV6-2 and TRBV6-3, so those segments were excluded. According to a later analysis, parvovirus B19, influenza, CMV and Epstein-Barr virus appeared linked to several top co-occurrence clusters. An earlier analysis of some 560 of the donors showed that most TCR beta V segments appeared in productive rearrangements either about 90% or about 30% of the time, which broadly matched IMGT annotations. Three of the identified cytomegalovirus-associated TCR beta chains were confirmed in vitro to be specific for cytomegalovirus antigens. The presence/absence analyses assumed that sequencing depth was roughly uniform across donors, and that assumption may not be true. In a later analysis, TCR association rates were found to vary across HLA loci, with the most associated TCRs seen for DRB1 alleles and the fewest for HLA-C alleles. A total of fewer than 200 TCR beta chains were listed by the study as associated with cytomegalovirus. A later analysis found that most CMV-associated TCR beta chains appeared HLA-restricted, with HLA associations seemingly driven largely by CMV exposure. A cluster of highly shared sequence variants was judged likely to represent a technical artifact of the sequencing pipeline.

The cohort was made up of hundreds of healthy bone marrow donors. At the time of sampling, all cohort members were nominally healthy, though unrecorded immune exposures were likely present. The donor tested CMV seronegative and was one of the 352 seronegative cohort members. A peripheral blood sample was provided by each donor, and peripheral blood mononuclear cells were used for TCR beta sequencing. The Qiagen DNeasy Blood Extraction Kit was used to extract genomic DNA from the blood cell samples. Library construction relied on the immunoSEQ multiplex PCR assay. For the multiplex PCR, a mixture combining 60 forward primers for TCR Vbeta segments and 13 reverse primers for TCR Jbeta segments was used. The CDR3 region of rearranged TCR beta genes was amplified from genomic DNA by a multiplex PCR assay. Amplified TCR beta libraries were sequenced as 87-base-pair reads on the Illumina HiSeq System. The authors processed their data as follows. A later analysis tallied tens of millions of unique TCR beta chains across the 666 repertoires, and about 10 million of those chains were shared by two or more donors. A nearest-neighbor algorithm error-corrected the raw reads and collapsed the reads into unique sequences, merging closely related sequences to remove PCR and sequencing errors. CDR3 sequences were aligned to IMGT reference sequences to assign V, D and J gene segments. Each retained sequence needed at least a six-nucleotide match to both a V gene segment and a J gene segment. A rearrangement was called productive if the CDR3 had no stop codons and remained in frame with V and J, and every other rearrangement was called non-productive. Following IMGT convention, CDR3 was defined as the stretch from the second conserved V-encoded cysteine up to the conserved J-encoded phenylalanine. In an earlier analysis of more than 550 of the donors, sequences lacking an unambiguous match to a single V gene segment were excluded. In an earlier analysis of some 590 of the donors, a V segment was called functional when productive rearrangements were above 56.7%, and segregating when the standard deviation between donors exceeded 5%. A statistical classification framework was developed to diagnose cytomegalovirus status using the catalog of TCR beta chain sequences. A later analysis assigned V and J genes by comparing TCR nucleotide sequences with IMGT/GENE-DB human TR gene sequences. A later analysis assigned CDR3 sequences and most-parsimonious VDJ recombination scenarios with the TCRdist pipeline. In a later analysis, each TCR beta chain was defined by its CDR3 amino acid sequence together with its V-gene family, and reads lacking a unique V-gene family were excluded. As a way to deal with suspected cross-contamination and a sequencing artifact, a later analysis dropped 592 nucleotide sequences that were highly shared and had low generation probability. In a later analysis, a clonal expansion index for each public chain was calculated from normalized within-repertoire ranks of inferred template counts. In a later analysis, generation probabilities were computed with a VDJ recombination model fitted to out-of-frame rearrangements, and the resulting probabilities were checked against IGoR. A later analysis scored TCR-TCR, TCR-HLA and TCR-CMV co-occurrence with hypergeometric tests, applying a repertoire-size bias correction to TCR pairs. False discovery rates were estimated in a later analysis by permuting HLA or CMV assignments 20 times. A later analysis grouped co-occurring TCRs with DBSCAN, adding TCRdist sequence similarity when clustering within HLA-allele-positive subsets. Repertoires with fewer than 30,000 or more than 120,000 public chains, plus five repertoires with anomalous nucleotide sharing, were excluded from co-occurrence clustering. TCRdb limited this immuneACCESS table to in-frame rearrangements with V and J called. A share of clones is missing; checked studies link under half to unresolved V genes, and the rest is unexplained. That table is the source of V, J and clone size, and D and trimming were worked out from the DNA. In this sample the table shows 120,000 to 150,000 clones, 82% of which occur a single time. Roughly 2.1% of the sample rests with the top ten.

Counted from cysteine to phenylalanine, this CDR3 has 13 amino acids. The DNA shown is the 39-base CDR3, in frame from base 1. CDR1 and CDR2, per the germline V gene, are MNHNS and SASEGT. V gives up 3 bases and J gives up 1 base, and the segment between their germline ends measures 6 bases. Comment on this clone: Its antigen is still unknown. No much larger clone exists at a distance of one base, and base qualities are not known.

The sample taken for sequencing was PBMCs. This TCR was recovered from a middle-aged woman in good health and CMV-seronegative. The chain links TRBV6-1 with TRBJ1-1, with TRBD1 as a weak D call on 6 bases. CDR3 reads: CASSEGANTEAFF. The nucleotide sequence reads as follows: TGTGCCAGCAGTGAGGGGGCGAACACTGAAGCTTTCTTT.